This T cell receptor beta chain was observed in a study of T cell repertoires in cytomegalovirus infection. The overall study: It was the public TCR beta signatures that indicated both CMV infection and matching HLA type.

MiXCR was run by TCRdb on the reads, yielding one entry per CDR3 protein. The sample has roughly 250,000 distinct CDR3 sequences; 9% to 15% are singletons. Study findings and constraints: The ex vivo response showed dominance by HLA-C-restricted CMV-specific TCR beta clonotypes. CMV carriers having the relevant HLA were flagged by cumulative public TCR beta family frequency.

Germline lookup yields CDR1 LNHDA and CDR2 SQIVND (reference sequence). This CDR3 is built from 15 residues. Trimming at V came to 10 bases and at J to 5 bases, leaving 6 bases not matched to a gene. With respect to this clonotype: Its antigen is still unknown.

The chain is built from TRBV19 and TRBJ2-2; TRBD2 agrees at 14 bases. Sequencing used PBMCs. The receptor was derived from a human donor in good health (CMV status not recorded). Some clones in this sample may be carry-over from other donors' samples. The CDR3 coding sequence is TGTGCCACCGGGACTAGCGGGAGAGGGACCGGGGAGCTGTTTTTT. Amino acids: CATGTSGRGTGELFF.